Described below is a single T cell receptor beta chain sequence and its context. Sample-barcoded 5' priming and a J-beta primer mix drove a second PCR of about 7 to 12 cycles. TCRdb processed the 5' RACE reads anew with MiXCR; each CDR3 protein has one entry. The sample carries some 1.7 million distinct CDR3 sequences, 28% recorded once. This sample is part of a study of blood T cells in healthy people across ages. The V end lost 0 bases, the J end lost 5 bases, and 16 bases lay between the germline ends. The germline V gene has CDR1 LGHNA and CDR2 YSLEER. There are 16 residues in the CDR3. The sequenced sample was blood. The source of this sequence is a woman aged 25 to 39 in good health. The chain combines TRBV4-3 with TRBJ2-5, with D possibly being TRBD2 (5 bases). The CDR3 DNA is TGCGCCAGCAGCCAAGACCATAACGGGATGAGGGAGACCCAGTACTTC. This sequence encodes CASSQDHNGMRETQYF.